Following are 15 T cell receptor beta chains from one sample sequenced in a study of CD8 T cells in ankylosing spondylitis (dated by TCRdb to about 2017). Library creation used 5' RACE. The reads were generated on an Illumina HiSeq 2500. The public reads were run again by TCRdb, first through fastp at Q25 and then through MiXCR, and only productive beta chains were kept. Entries that share a CDR3 protein sequence are merged under the most common genes and DNA. The sample has 150,000 to 200,000 distinct CDR3 sequences on record, 18% of them singletons. The ten largest clones take up approximately 7.8% of the sample. Source material: blood, either unsorted or a sorted T cell fraction (not recorded which). The receptors shown here come from a male donor with ankylosing spondylitis or in good health (not recorded which).

The rearrangement joins TRBV7-9 to TRBJ2-1; 9 nucleotides agree with TRBD2. From germline, CDR1 is SEHNR and CDR2 FQNEAQ (reference sequence). The CDR3 contains 16 residues. J gave up 8 bases and V 0 bases, and 8 bases lay outside the gene matches. The CDR3 nucleotides read TGTGCCAGCAGCTTAGCTTTTAGCGGGAGAGGGGATGAGCAGTTCTTC. Translation: CASSLAFSGRGDEQFF.

This clonotype was counted ten times or more. V gene TRBV7-2 combines with J gene TRBJ2-3; no clear D. The CDR3 runs 16 residues. CDR1 is SGHTA and CDR2 is FQGNSA in the germline V gene. Deletions cut 1 base from V and 1 base from J, with 12 bases between. The CDR3 reads CASSLGSLPGTDTQYF. CDR3 coding DNA: TGTGCCAGCAGCTTAGGGTCTCTTCCGGGCACAGATACGCAGTATTTT. The full variable domain, completed using reference TRBV7-2 and TRBJ2-3, is GAGVSQSPSNKVTEKGKDVELRCDPISGHTALYWYRQSLGQGLEFLIYFQGNSAPDKSGLPSDRFSAERTGGSVSTLTIQRTQQEDSAVYLCASSLGSLPGTDTQYFGPGTRLTVL.

To note about this clonotype: It may be a read error: a sequence one base away is much more abundant. The V call is TRBV5-1, the J call TRBJ2-7; TRBD1 aligns across 8 bases. The CDR3 extends over 14 amino acids. Looked up from germline, CDR1 is SGHRS and CDR2 is YFSETQ. The CDR3 DNA reads as TGCACCAGCAGCCCGGGGACAGGTCTGTACGAGCAGTACTTC. It is translated as CTSSPGTGLYEQYF.

This clonotype occurred many times. The CDR3, as DNA: TGTGCCAGCAGTGGCAGGGGGGAGCAGTTCTTC. Residues: CASSGRGEQFF. The genes are TRBV28 and TRBJ2-1; 7 bases fit TRBD1. Germline V lookup: CDR1 MDHEN, CDR2 SYDVKM. The V and J ends lost 5 bases and 10 bases, in that order; junction bases with no gene match: 2. This CDR3 has 11 amino acids.

This clonotype was picked up a small number of times. J is TRBJ2-7 and V is TRBV28; 9 bases match TRBD2. The V gene end was trimmed by 8 bases and the J gene end by 0 bases; junction bases not matched to a gene: 14. The CDR3 length is 17 residues. Germline V gene data show CDR1 as MDHEN and CDR2 as SYDVKM. CDR3 in DNA: TGTGCCAGCTACCCCTCGGTGCGGGAGGGCCTCTCCTACGAGCAGTACTTC. Translated, it gives CASYPSVREGLSYEQYF.

In its sample, this clonotype was seen once. This sequence joins TRBV12-3 or TRBV12-4 and TRBJ1-1, with D perhaps matching TRBD1 (6 bases). Trimming shortened V by 6 bases and J by 6 bases, and 20 bases separated the two germline ends. The CDR3 is 15 residues long. CDR3 nucleotides: TGTGCCAGCAGACCATGGGGCACAGGGACCCCTGAAGCTTTCTTT. Amino acids: CASRPWGTGTPEAFF.

In this sample, this clonotype turned up a few times. This chain connects TRBV7-9 to TRBJ1-3; possibly TRBD1 for D (5 bases). Between the trimmed V and J ends, which lost 6 bases and 2 bases, there was a span of 14 bases. Germline loops: CDR1 SEHNR, CDR2 FQNEAQ (reference sequence). This CDR3 spans 15 amino acids. The CDR3 region is CASSAWGGAGNTIYF. CDR3 sequence (DNA): TGTGCCAGCAGTGCTTGGGGAGGGGCTGGAAACACCATATATTTT. Supplemented by reference TRBV7-9 and TRBJ1-3, the full variable domain reads DTGVSQNPRHKITKRGQNVTFRCDPISEHNRLYWYRQTLGQGPEFLTYFQNEAQLEKSRLLSDRFSAERPKGSFSTLEIQRTEQGDSAMYLCASSAWGGAGNTIYFGEGSWLTVV.

This clonotype came up many times. The gene calls are TRBV10-3 and TRBJ1-2; D gene ambiguous. Germline CDR1 is ENHRY and CDR2 is SYGVKD. The V gene lost 4 bases and the J gene lost 8 bases, with 14 bases spanning the gap. This CDR3 contains 13 residues. CDR3 loop: CAISGPGVGGYTF. The CDR3 DNA sequence: TGTGCCATCAGTGGCCCAGGTGTAGGGGGCTACACCTTC.

Many counts were recorded for this clonotype. The V call is TRBV29-1, the J call TRBJ2-7; maybe TRBD2 (6 bases). CDR1 is SQVTM and CDR2 is ANQGSEA in the germline V gene. The CDR3 has 12 amino acids. The ends were cut back, 7 bases at V and 7 bases at J, with 17 bases in the middle. CDR3 DNA sequence: TGCAGCGCTAGCGTCACTAGGTGGGAGCAGTACTTC. Translated: CSASVTRWEQYF.

In regard to this clonotype: A read error may explain this, as a much larger clone is one base away. CDR3 in DNA: TGCGCCACCAGTTCAGTCCGGACGACTTGGGGCACTGAAGCTTTCTTT. Translated, it gives CATSSVRTTWGTEAFF. The chain combines TRBV10-1 with TRBJ1-1, with D unclear. CDR1 is WNHNN and CDR2 is SYGVQD in the germline V gene (reference sequence). This CDR3 comprises 16 residues.

This clonotype appeared many times. The rearrangement links TRBV20-1 to TRBJ2-5; D gene uncertain. The germline V gene encodes CDR1 DFQATT and CDR2 SNEGSKA (reference sequence). The CDR3 has 10 amino acids. V lost 6 bases and J lost 1, with 3 bases in between. The CDR3 DNA follows: TGCAGTGCAGTCCAAGAGACCCAGTACTTC. Translation gives CSAVQETQYF.

This clonotype has a single count. The V call is TRBV4-1, the J call TRBJ1-2; maybe TRBD1 (5 bases). CDR1 is MGHRA, CDR2 YSYEKL, per germline. Trimming took off 0 bases at V and 5 bases at J, with 13 bases between the two ends. CDR3 length: 15 amino acids. CDR3 loop: CASSQEFRATYGYTF. DNA for the CDR3: TGCGCCAGCAGCCAAGAGTTCAGGGCTACTTATGGCTACACCTTC.

This clonotype was recorded a few times. The V gene is TRBV7-2, the J gene TRBJ2-3; TRBD2 matches at 8 bases. Losses at the gene ends were 5 bases for V and 5 bases for J; bases not matched to a gene: 9. Germline values: CDR1 SGHTA, CDR2 FQGNSA. This CDR3 has 15 amino acids. The CDR3 nucleotides are TGTGCCAGCAGCCGGGGGGGGCTGTCCCAAGATACGCAGTATTTT. It is translated as CASSRGGLSQDTQYF. The full variable domain, in which reference TRBV7-2 and TRBJ2-3 provide the parts outside the CDR3, is GAGVSQSPSNKVTEKGKDVELRCDPISGHTALYWYRQSLGQGLEFLIYFQGNSAPDKSGLPSDRFSAERTGGSVSTLTIQRTQQEDSAVYLCASSRGGLSQDTQYFGPGTRLTVL.

The CDR3 bases are TGTGCCAGCAGCGCGCCCTCCCGGTCCTACAATGAGCAGTTCTTC. It is translated as CASSAPSRSYNEQFF. This rearrangement joins TRBV5-5 to TRBJ2-1; D gene uncertain. Germline CDR1 and CDR2: SGHKS and YYEKEE (reference sequence). The CDR3 has 15 amino acids. Between the trimmed V and J ends, which lost 4 bases and 1 base, there was a span of 12 bases.

J is TRBJ2-1 and V is TRBV11-2, with a tentative D call TRBD2 (6 bases). The CDR3 is 16 residues long. Trimming cost V 6 bases and J 4 bases, with 19 bases left between them. Per the germline V gene, CDR1 is SGHAT and CDR2 is FQNNGV. CDR3 protein: CASSWRGAGAYNEQFF. CDR3 in DNA: TGTGCCAGCAGTTGGCGTGGAGCGGGCGCTTACAATGAGCAGTTCTTC. The entire variable domain, with the rest obtained from reference TRBV11-2 and TRBJ2-1, is as follows: EAGVAQSPRYKIIEKRQSVAFWCNPISGHATLYWYQQILGQGPKLLIQFQNNGVVDDSQLPKDRFSAERLKGVDSTLKIQPAKLEDSAVYLCASSWRGAGAYNEQFFGPGTRLTVL.